The clone carrying this T cell receptor (beta chain) was recorded a few times. TCRdb used MiXCR to reprocess the RT-PCR reads, holding one entry per CDR3 protein. Here the sample spans more than 550,000 distinct CDR3 sequences, approximately 14% being singletons. This clonotype was obtained from a female donor in good health, serving as a healthy control. The specimen was memory CD4+ T cells from blood.

DNA for the CDR3: TGTGCCAGCGGGGTCTCAGGAAGGGGAAACACCATATATTTT. Translated: CASGVSGRGNTIYF. The rearrangement joins TRBV12-3 or TRBV12-4 to TRBJ1-3; D unclear. V lost 8 bases, J lost 4 bases, and 15 bases lay in between. The CDR3 runs 14 residues.